These T cell receptor beta chains were read from a single sample in a study of naive and memory T cell subsets. One entry per CDR3 protein results from TCRdb running MiXCR on the UMI-ligation and nested PCR reads. Of about 150,000 distinct CDR3 sequences listed, approximately 15% were seen once; the top ten hold about 0.14%. The sequencing sample was made of naive CD4+ T cells from blood. The receptors originated from a human donor in good health. Both conserved end residues are part of each CDR3. The order of the fields is CDR3 length, J gene, V gene, clone size, D gene, CDR3 protein, CDR3 DNA. The D gene is left open where the match is weak. Some rows have no size entry. The others give once, few or many, or a class for an expanded clone.

len: 14
j_gene: TRBJ2-1
v_gene: TRBV20-1
abundance: -
d_gene: TRBD2
CDR3aa: CSALGLAGGDEQFF
CDR3nt: TGCAGTGCTCTGGGGTTAGCGGGAGGTGATGAGCAGTTCTTC

len: 16
j_gene: TRBJ1-3
v_gene: TRBV6-5
abundance: -
d_gene: -
CDR3aa: CASSKWGMSSGNTIYF
CDR3nt: TGTGCCAGCAGTAAATGGGGCATGAGCTCTGGAAACACCATATATTTT

len: 15
j_gene: TRBJ2-7
v_gene: TRBV27
abundance: few
d_gene: TRBD1
CDR3aa: CASSLPDRGFREQYF
CDR3nt: TGTGCCAGCAGTTTACCCGACAGGGGGTTTCGCGAGCAGTACTTC

len: 13
j_gene: TRBJ2-2
v_gene: TRBV7-2
abundance: few
d_gene: -
CDR3aa: CASSFYTGAELFF
CDR3nt: TGTGCCAGCAGCTTCTACACTGGTGCGGAGCTGTTTTTT

len: 15
j_gene: TRBJ2-5
v_gene: TRBV30
abundance: -
d_gene: TRBD2
CDR3aa: CAWSKTSGGRETQYF
CDR3nt: TGTGCCTGGAGCAAGACTAGCGGAGGGAGGGAGACCCAGTACTTC

len: 15
j_gene: TRBJ1-1
v_gene: TRBV30
abundance: -
d_gene: -
CDR3aa: CAWSGPRGKVTEAFF
CDR3nt: TGTGCCTGGAGTGGCCCTCGAGGGAAGGTCACTGAAGCTTTCTTT

len: 16
j_gene: TRBJ2-2
v_gene: TRBV9
abundance: -
d_gene: -
CDR3aa: CASSVESPPNTGELFF
CDR3nt: TGTGCCAGCAGCGTAGAGTCCCCACCAAACACCGGGGAGCTGTTTTTT

len: 13
j_gene: TRBJ2-1
v_gene: TRBV5-1
abundance: -
d_gene: -
CDR3aa: CASSRTPVDEQFF
CDR3nt: TGCGCCAGCTCTAGGACCCCTGTGGATGAGCAGTTCTTC

len: 14
j_gene: TRBJ2-1
v_gene: TRBV15
abundance: few
d_gene: -
CDR3aa: CATSRGIDPNEQFF
CDR3nt: TGTGCCACCAGCAGGGGGATCGACCCCAATGAGCAGTTCTTC

len: 14
j_gene: TRBJ2-5
v_gene: TRBV20-1
abundance: -
d_gene: TRBD2
CDR3aa: CSAARLAGDETQYF
CDR3nt: TGCAGTGCTGCGCGGCTAGCGGGAGACGAGACCCAGTACTTC

len: 15
j_gene: TRBJ2-7
v_gene: TRBV24-1
abundance: -
d_gene: -
CDR3aa: CATSVPRTEPYEQYF
CDR3nt: TGTGCCACCAGTGTCCCCCGGACAGAGCCCTACGAGCAGTACTTC

len: 15
j_gene: TRBJ2-3
v_gene: TRBV12-3/TRBV12-4
abundance: -
d_gene: -
CDR3aa: CASNPEGLYTDTQYF
CDR3nt: TGTGCCAGCAACCCAGAGGGACTGTACACAGATACGCAGTATTTT

len: 16
j_gene: TRBJ2-7
v_gene: TRBV4-2
abundance: few
d_gene: TRBD2
CDR3aa: CASSQTGTSGRHEQYF
CDR3nt: TGTGCCAGCAGCCAAACCGGGACTAGCGGGAGGCACGAGCAGTACTTC

len: 13
j_gene: TRBJ1-2
v_gene: TRBV30
abundance: few
d_gene: TRBD1
CDR3aa: CASTGTANYGYTF
CDR3nt: TGTGCCTCAACTGGGACAGCTAACTATGGCTACACCTTC

len: 13
j_gene: TRBJ1-1
v_gene: TRBV12-3/TRBV12-4
abundance: -
d_gene: -
CDR3aa: CASSLARGDEAFF
CDR3nt: TGTGCCAGCAGTTTAGCGCGTGGGGATGAAGCTTTCTTT

len: 15
j_gene: TRBJ1-2
v_gene: TRBV7-9
abundance: few
d_gene: -
CDR3aa: CASSFASEPNYGYTF
CDR3nt: TGTGCCAGCAGCTTTGCGAGCGAGCCTAACTATGGCTACACCTTC

len: 14
j_gene: TRBJ2-7
v_gene: TRBV20-1
abundance: few
d_gene: -
CDR3aa: CSAGAWGSRYEQYF
CDR3nt: TGCAGTGCGGGCGCTTGGGGGAGTCGTTACGAGCAGTACTTC

len: 13
j_gene: TRBJ1-1
v_gene: TRBV20-1
abundance: -
d_gene: -
CDR3aa: CSANGASDTEAFF
CDR3nt: TGCAGTGCTAACGGGGCGTCGGACACTGAAGCTTTCTTT